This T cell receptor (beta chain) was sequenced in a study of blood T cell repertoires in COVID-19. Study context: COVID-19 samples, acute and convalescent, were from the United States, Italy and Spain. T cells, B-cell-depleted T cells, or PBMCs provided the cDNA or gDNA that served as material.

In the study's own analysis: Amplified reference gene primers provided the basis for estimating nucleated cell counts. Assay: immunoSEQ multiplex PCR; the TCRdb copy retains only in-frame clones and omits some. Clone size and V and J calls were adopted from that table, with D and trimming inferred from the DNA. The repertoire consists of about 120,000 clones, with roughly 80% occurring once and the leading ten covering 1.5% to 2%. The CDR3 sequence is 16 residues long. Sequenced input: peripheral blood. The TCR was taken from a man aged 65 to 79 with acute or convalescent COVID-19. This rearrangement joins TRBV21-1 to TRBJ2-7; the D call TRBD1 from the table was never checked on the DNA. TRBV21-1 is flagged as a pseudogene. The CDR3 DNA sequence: TGTGCCAGCAGCTCACTCGGGGACAGGGGAACCTACGAGCAGTACTTC. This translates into CASSSLGDRGTYEQYF.